This T cell receptor (beta chain) comes out of a study of T cells after yellow fever vaccination. CDR3 length equals 13 residues. V lost 1 base, J lost 8 bases, and 10 bases lay in between. Germline V lookup: CDR1 SGHRS, CDR2 YFSETQ. For TCR, cDNA came from 5'RACE template switching, which added a universal primer site and UMIs. Using its own MiXCR run on the 5' RACE reads, TCRdb lists one record per CDR3 protein. The sample contains about 220,000 distinct CDR3 sequences, 3% to 4% of which appear only once. Study-level findings and limits: Bulk-population clonotypes that are abundant could appear as contaminants in FACS-sorted repertoires. The study found a weaker secondary response that peaked faster, day 5 versus 15.

On this clonotype: The antigen remains undetermined.

This TCR derives from a man younger than 35 who received the YFV17D yellow fever vaccine. The source was CD4+ T cells sorted from PBMCs, collected 10 days after the yellow fever booster vaccination. The chain joins TRBV5-1 to TRBJ2-1; D is ambiguous. Here the CDR3 reads CASSLIGPDEQFF. In DNA form, the CDR3 reads TGCGCCAGCAGCTTGATCGGTCCCGATGAGCAGTTCTTC.